This T cell receptor (beta chain) stems from a study of CD8+CD57+ T cells in acquired aplastic anemia. Sequencing involved patients with CD8+CD57+ cell expansion previously shown by flow cytometry. CDR3 length equals 15 residues. V dropped 4 bases and J dropped 7 bases, with 14 bases sitting between them. Germline values: CDR1 LNHDA, CDR2 SQIVND (reference sequence). Whole-study results and caveats: A significant difference in CD8+ Simpson's diversity between patients and controls was not found.

According to the study, genomic DNA was the template for TCR beta VDJ and CDR3 profiling. TCRdb itself ran the reads through MiXCR, one entry per CDR3 protein. The sample contains approximately 180,000 distinct CDR3 sequences, approximately 48% of which appear only once. Ten or more counts support this clonotype. The antigen is undetermined. The rearrangement uses TRBV19 and TRBJ1-6, with D uncertain. The source material was sorted CD4+, CD8+, or CD8+CD57+ T cells (not recorded which) from PBMCs. The TCR was taken from a human donor with aplastic anemia. The CDR3 DNA reads as TGTGCCAGTAGTAAGGGTCCAGGCACCAATTCACCCCTCCACTTT. As protein: CASSKGPGTNSPLHF.